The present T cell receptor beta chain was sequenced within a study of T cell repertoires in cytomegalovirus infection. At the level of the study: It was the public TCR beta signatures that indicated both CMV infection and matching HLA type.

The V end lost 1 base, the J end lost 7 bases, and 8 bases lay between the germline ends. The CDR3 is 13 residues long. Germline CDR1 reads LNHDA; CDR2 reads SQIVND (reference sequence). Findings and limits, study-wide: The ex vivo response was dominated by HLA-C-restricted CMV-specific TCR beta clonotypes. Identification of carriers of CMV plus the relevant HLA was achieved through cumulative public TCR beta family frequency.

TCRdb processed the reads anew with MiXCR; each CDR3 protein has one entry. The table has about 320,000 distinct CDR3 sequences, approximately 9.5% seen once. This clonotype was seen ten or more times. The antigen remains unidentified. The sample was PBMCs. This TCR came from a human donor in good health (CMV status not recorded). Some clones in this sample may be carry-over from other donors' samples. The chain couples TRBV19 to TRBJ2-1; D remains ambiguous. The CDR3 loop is CASSIVSGNEQFF. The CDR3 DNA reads TGTGCCAGTAGTATAGTATCGGGTAATGAGCAGTTCTTC.